These 8 T cell receptor beta chains share one sample of origin, sequenced in a study of cytomegalovirus exposure and HLA in healthy donors. PCR amplification relied on 60 Vbeta primers (plus 13 Jbeta primers). Using immunoSEQ multiplex PCR, the repertoire was profiled, and TCRdb retains in-frame clones only, with some absent. Seen here are 180,000 or so clones, about 82% observed once, and the top ten hold around 1.5%. Sequencing was carried out using PBMCs. These receptors were taken from a man aged 18 to 30 in good health and CMV-seronegative.

The rearrangement uses TRBV9 and TRBJ2-1; 8 bases agree with TRBD1. This CDR3 has 15 residues. CDR1 is SGDLS and CDR2 is YYNGEE in the germline V gene. V lost 0 bases and J lost 8; bases outside the gene matches: 7. In DNA, the CDR3 is TGTGCCAGCAGCGTAGAGGGACAGGCTGGCTATGAGCAGTTCTTC. Translating it yields CASSVEGQAGYEQFF.

This clone was found once. The V call is TRBV6-5, the J call TRBJ2-5; 7 nucleotides align to TRBD1. The DNA end lines up better with TRBJ2-7; the J call may be wrong. Germline V CDR1 and CDR2: MNHEY, SVGAGI. The CDR3 contains 14 residues. This chain's CDR3 is CASSSGTETYEQYF. Here the CDR3 DNA reads TGTGCCAGCAGTTCCGGGACAGAAACCTACGAGCAGTACTTC.

The chain recombines TRBV5-1 with TRBJ2-1, with 11 bases fitting TRBD1. V shed 6 bases and J 10 bases; nucleotides not matched to a gene: 12. The CDR3 loop spans 15 amino acids. CDR1 is SGHRS and CDR2 is YFSETQ in the germline V gene. The CDR3, as DNA: TGCGCCAGCAAGGCGGGACAGGGGGTCTTGGGCGAGCAGTTCTTC. This translates into CASKAGQGVLGEQFF.

This clone appeared once. The CDR3 loop is CASRRTSGGFYEQYF. Written as DNA, the CDR3 is TGCGCCAGCAGACGGACTAGCGGGGGGTTTTACGAGCAGTACTTC. The genes are TRBV5-1 and TRBJ2-7; 14 bases align to TRBD2. Germline CDR1 is SGHRS and CDR2 is YFSETQ. V was clipped by 5 bases and J by 4 bases; unmatched bases: 5. The CDR3 contains 15 residues.

The chain has TRBV6-1 and TRBJ2-7, with 9 bases matching TRBD1. This CDR3 is built from 15 residues. After removal of 5 bases from V and 4 bases from J, the junction contained 9 bases not matched to a gene. CDR1 and CDR2 (germline): MNHNS, SASEGT. The chain's CDR3 is CASSPLDRGGYEQYF. In nucleotides, the CDR3 is TGTGCCAGCAGTCCCTTGGACAGGGGAGGTTACGAGCAGTACTTC.

This clone was recorded only once. The J gene is TRBJ1-2, the V gene TRBV28; D is perhaps TRBD1 (6 bases). The V and J ends lost 7 bases and 4 bases respectively, with 13 bases between them. Germline assignment: CDR1 MDHEN and CDR2 SYDVKM. The CDR3 consists of 13 residues. DNA of the CDR3: TGTGCCAGCAAACGGACAGCAAGCTATGGCTACACCTTC. Amino acids: CASKRTASYGYTF.

The V call is TRBV11-3, the J call TRBJ2-1, with 14 bases that match TRBD2. V shed 4 bases and J 0 bases; nucleotides not matched to a gene: 11. Germline assignment: CDR1 SGHNT and CDR2 YENEEA. This CDR3 has 20 amino acids. CDR3 protein: CASSYRGLAGASRSYNEQFF. The CDR3 nucleotides read TGTGCCAGCAGCTACCGGGGACTAGCGGGAGCAAGTCGCTCCTACAATGAGCAGTTCTTC. Supplemented by reference TRBV11-3 and TRBJ2-1, the full variable domain reads EAGVVQSPRYKIIEKKQPVAFWCNPISGHNTLYWYLQNLGQGPELLIRYENEEAVDDSQLPKDRFSAERLKGVDSTLKIQPAELGDSAVYLCASSYRGLAGASRSYNEQFFGPGTRLTVL.

There are a few counts of this clone. The gene calls are TRBV4-1 and TRBJ2-5; TRBD2 agrees at 9 bases. The CDR3 is 15 residues long. Germline CDR1 is MGHRA and CDR2 is YSYEKL. The ends lost 0 bases at V and 2 bases at J; junction bases unmatched: 1. CDR3: CASSQDLAGQETQYF. CDR3 nucleotides: TGCGCCAGCAGCCAAGATCTAGCGGGACAAGAGACCCAGTACTTC.